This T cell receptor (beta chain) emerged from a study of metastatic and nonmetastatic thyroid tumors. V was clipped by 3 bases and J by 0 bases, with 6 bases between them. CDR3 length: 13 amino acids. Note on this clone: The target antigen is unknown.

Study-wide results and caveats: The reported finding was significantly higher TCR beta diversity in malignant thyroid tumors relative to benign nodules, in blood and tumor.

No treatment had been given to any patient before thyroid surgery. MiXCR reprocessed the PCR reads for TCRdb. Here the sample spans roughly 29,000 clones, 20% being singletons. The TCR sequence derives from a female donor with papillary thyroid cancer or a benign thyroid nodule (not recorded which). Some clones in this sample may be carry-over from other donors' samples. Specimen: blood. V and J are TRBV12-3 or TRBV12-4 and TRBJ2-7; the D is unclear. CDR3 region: CASSLQSSYEQYF. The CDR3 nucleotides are TGTGCCAGCAGTTTGCAGTCCTCCTACGAGCAGTACTTC.